The next 22 T cell receptor beta chains were all read from a single sample in a study of blood T cell repertoires in COVID-19. Sequencing used immunoSEQ multiplex PCR; TCRdb keeps in-frame clones, though not all of them. Of over 110,000 clones in the sample, 84% were seen once. Input material: peripheral blood. These receptors originate from a man in his sixties with active or convalescent COVID-19.

This chain joins TRBV4-3 and TRBJ2-3; possible D gene TRBD1, 5 bases. The CDR3 loop spans 16 amino acids. Germline V gene sequence: CDR1 LGHNA, CDR2 YSLEER. Trimming cost V 0 bases and J 6 bases, with 16 bases left between them. The CDR3 protein is CASSQDRVSHADTQYF. For the CDR3, the DNA is TGCGCCAGCAGCCAAGACAGGGTCTCGCACGCGGATACGCAGTATTTT.

The chain recombines TRBV9 with TRBJ2-1, with D perhaps TRBD2 (6 bases). The V and J ends lost 0 bases and 8 bases respectively, with 18 bases between them. Germline CDR1 and CDR2: SGDLS and YYNGEE. This CDR3 is 16 amino acids long. The CDR3 reads CASSVGGGFTDHEQFF. Written as DNA, the CDR3 is TGTGCCAGCAGCGTAGGTGGAGGGTTCACTGACCATGAGCAGTTCTTC.

This clone has only a few counts. The rearrangement joins TRBV28 to TRBJ1-2, with D perhaps TRBD1 (5 bases). Germline loops: CDR1 MDHEN, CDR2 SYDVKM. Trimming pared 5 bases from V and 7 bases from J, leaving 20 bases between. The length of the CDR3 is 15 residues. CDR3 loop: CASSPPVMEGSGYTF. The CDR3 nucleotides read TGTGCCAGCAGTCCACCTGTCATGGAGGGGAGTGGCTACACCTTC.

A word on this clone: Relative to the germline gene, one junction end is altered; a read error may explain this. Other DNA sequences in the same sample also yield this CDR3. The chain recombines TRBV29-1 with TRBJ2-2, with a possible D match to TRBD2 (6 bases). CDR1 and CDR2 (germline): SQVTM, ANQGSEA. CDR3 size: 13 residues. CDR3 nucleotides: TGCAGCGTTGATGTGGGAGGCACCGGAGAGCTGTTTTTT. Translation: CSVDVGGTGELFF.

The chain links TRBV11-2 to TRBJ2-7, with D possibly being TRBD2 (5 bases). Trimming removed 2 bases at V and 2 bases at J, with 10 bases between. The CDR3 loop spans 14 amino acids. Germline V gives CDR1 SGHAT, CDR2 FQNNGV. CDR3 region: CASSLRRSPYEQYV. In DNA form, the CDR3 reads TGTGCCAGCAGCTTACGGAGGAGCCCCTACGAGCAGTACGTC.

CDR3 sequence: CASSLVGTGSSYEQYV. CDR3 sequence (DNA): TGTGCCAGCAGCTTAGTAGGGACAGGGTCCTCCTACGAGCAGTACGTC. This chain joins TRBV7-2 and TRBJ2-7; 9 positions agree with TRBD1. The ends lost 1 base at V and 0 bases at J; junction bases unmatched: 4. The CDR3 extends over 16 amino acids. CDR1 and CDR2 from the germline V gene are SGHTA and FQGNSA.

The chain uses TRBV12-3 or TRBV12-4 and TRBJ2-1; no firm D call. V was shortened by 6 bases and J by 6 bases, with 6 bases between the two germline ends. The CDR3 runs to 11 residues. The CDR3 here is CASRSINEQFF. CDR3 coding DNA: TGTGCCAGCAGGTCAATCAATGAGCAGTTCTTC.

This chain links TRBV7-6 with TRBJ2-1, with 11 bases fitting TRBD2. The germline V gene encodes CDR1 SGHVS and CDR2 FNYEAQ. V lost 1 base, J lost 4 bases, and 3 bases stayed unmatched. The length of the CDR3 is 16 residues. The CDR3 DNA follows: TGTGCCAGCAGCTTAGTTGGGACTAGCGGATACAATGAGCAGTTCTTC. Translating gives CASSLVGTSGYNEQFF. Together with reference TRBV7-6 and TRBJ2-1, the CDR3 gives the full variable domain: GAGVSQSPRYKVTKRGQDVALRCDPISGHVSLYWYRQALGQGPEFLTYFNYEAQQDKSGLPNDRFSAERPEGSISTLTIQRTEQRDSAMYRCASSLVGTSGYNEQFFGPGTRLTVL.

The rearrangement links TRBV3-1 (or the pseudogene TRBV3-2) to TRBJ2-5; 14 bases are a match to TRBD2. This CDR3 is 17 amino acids long. With V trimmed by 4 bases and J by 7 bases, 11 bases remained unmatched. CDR1 is LGHDT, CDR2 YNNKEL, per germline (reference sequence). The CDR3 spells CASSRPGLAGGFGTQYF. The CDR3 DNA reads as TGTGCCAGCAGCCGACCCGGACTAGCGGGAGGTTTTGGGACCCAGTACTTC.

V gene TRBV4-1 combines with J gene TRBJ1-2; D is possibly TRBD1 (6 bases). The CDR3 spans 12 residues. The V gene lost 8 bases and the J gene lost 7 bases, with 14 bases spanning the gap. Per germline, CDR1 MGHRA and CDR2 YSYEKL. The CDR3 sequence: CASSIPGVGYTF. The CDR3 coding sequence is TGCGCCAGCTCGATCCCAGGGGTTGGCTACACCTTC.

In this sample, this clone turned up a few times. The V gene is TRBV7-8, the J gene TRBJ2-1, with 11 bases fitting TRBD1. This CDR3 comprises 15 residues. Per the germline V gene, CDR1 is SGHVS and CDR2 is FQNEAQ. The trim removed 5 bases at V and 6 bases at J, leaving 6 bases unmatched. CDR3 loop: CASSQGQGAANEQFF. In DNA form, the CDR3 reads TGTGCCAGCAGCCAAGGACAGGGGGCAGCCAATGAGCAGTTCTTC.

V is TRBV7-9 and J is TRBJ1-2; 7 bases are a match to TRBD1. CDR1 SEHNR and CDR2 FQNEAQ come from the germline V gene (reference sequence). J lost 7 bases, V lost 4 bases, and 6 bases had no gene match. The CDR3 is 13 amino acids. The DNA of the CDR3 is TGTGCCAGCAGCTCATCAGGGGGGTCTGGCTACACCTTC. Translation: CASSSSGGSGYTF.

The rearrangement links TRBV6-4 to TRBJ2-3; D remains unclear. V lost 0 bases to trimming and J lost 7 bases, with 14 bases between them. The CDR3 runs 15 residues. Germline V gene data show CDR1 as MRHNA and CDR2 as SNTAGT. For the CDR3, the DNA is TGTGCCAGCAGTGACTCGACCCTGGTGAGGCATACGCAGTATTTT. Its protein is CASSDSTLVRHTQYF.

In DNA, the CDR3 is TGTGCCACCAGCAGAGTCGGACTAGCGGGATACAATGAGCAGTTCTTC. Translating gives CATSRVGLAGYNEQFF. The chain is built from TRBV15 and TRBJ2-1, with TRBD2 matching over 12 bases. V shed 1 base, J shed 4 bases, and the junction held 2 bases outside the gene matches. The V gene's germline CDR1 is LNHNV and CDR2 YYDKDF (reference sequence). CDR3 length: 16 amino acids.

The chain links TRBV4-3 to TRBJ2-6; TRBD1 matches at 10 bases. The junction had 7 bases not matched to a gene; V was cut back by 2 bases and J by 0 bases. Germline V gene lookup returns CDR1 LGHNA and CDR2 YSLEER. CDR3 length: 19 amino acids. The DNA for the CDR3 is TGCGCCAGCAGCCAATCAAGGACAGGGGGAGGCTCTGGGGCCAACGTCCTGACTTTC. Translated, it gives CASSQSRTGGGSGANVLTF.

The chain uses TRBV6-5 and TRBJ1-1, with D hard to call. This CDR3 has 16 residues. Trimming cost V 0 bases and J 3 bases, with 14 bases left between them. Per the germline V gene, CDR1 is MNHEY and CDR2 is SVGAGI. The CDR3 coding sequence is TGTGCCAGCAGTTACTCGGGAGGGTCTTTGGACACTGAAGCTTTCTTT. Translating gives CASSYSGGSLDTEAFF.

This chain uses TRBV6-5 with TRBJ1-1; D is unclear. The CDR3 runs 15 residues. V shed 6 bases and J shed 2 bases, with 16 bases lying between them. Germline loops: CDR1 MNHEY, CDR2 SVGAGI. The CDR3: CASRGLGAPNTEAFF. In nucleotides, the CDR3 is TGTGCCAGCAGGGGCTTAGGCGCCCCCAACACTGAAGCTTTCTTT.

The chain employs TRBV19 and TRBJ2-5; a possible D gene is TRBD1 (5 bases). This CDR3 is built from 12 residues. Trimming took off 6 bases at V and 4 bases at J, with 9 bases between the two ends. Germline CDR1 reads LNHDA; CDR2 reads SQIVND (reference sequence). The CDR3 nucleotides are TGTGCCAGTAGGCAGGGTGCAGAGACCCAGTACTTC. Its translation is CASRQGAETQYF.

Only a few counts were recorded for this clone. This chain joins TRBV9 and TRBJ2-7, with TRBD1 matching over 7 bases. The J segment lost 3 bases and the V segment lost 0 bases, leaving 6 bases of the junction unmatched. Germline values: CDR1 SGDLS, CDR2 YYNGEE. The CDR3 has 15 residues. The CDR3 coding sequence is TGTGCCAGCAGCGTAGTAGGGGACAGAGGCTACGAGCAGTACTTC. Translation gives CASSVVGDRGYEQYF. The full variable domain, its missing parts supplied by reference TRBV9 and TRBJ2-7, is DSGVTQTPKHLITATGQRVTLRCSPRSGDLSVYWYQQSLDQGLQFLIQYYNGEERAKGNILERFSAQQFPDLHSELNLSSLELGDSALYFCASSVVGDRGYEQYFGPGTRLTVT.

The chain has TRBV10-2 and TRBJ2-5, with D uncertain. V was shortened by 4 bases and J by 5 bases, with 8 bases between the two germline ends. The germline V gene has CDR1 WSHSY and CDR2 SAAADI. The CDR3 is made up of 12 amino acids. Written as DNA, the CDR3 is TGCGCCAGCAGTGGTACATCGGAGACCCAGTACTTC. It specifies CASSGTSETQYF.

The genes are TRBV3-1 (or the pseudogene TRBV3-2) and TRBJ1-1; D gene unclear. Trimming left V 0 bases short and J 7 bases short, with 6 bases between. CDR1 and CDR2 from the germline V gene are LGHDT and YNNKEL (reference sequence). The CDR3 loop spans 12 amino acids. The chain's CDR3 is CASSQDRFEAFF. DNA for the CDR3: TGTGCCAGCAGCCAAGATCGGTTTGAAGCTTTCTTT.

CDR3 residues: CAISEDSFYEQYF. The CDR3, as DNA: TGTGCCATCAGTGAGGACAGTTTCTACGAGCAGTACTTC. The genes are TRBV10-3 and TRBJ2-7; weak D call: TRBD1 (5 bases). CDR3 size: 13 residues. Germline-derived CDR1 and CDR2 are ENHRY and SYGVKD. Trimming cost V 2 bases and J 3 bases, with 8 bases left between them.